This T cell receptor beta chain was captured in a study of control samples from healthy donors and cancer patients. The data were produced by immunoSEQ multiplex PCR, yet TCRdb's version contains in-frame clones alone and is incomplete. The table shows more than 120,000 clones, with more than 90% occurring only once. The CDR3 covers 16 residues. Between the trimmed V and J ends, which lost 1 base and 4 bases, there was a span of 11 bases. Germline V gene sequence: CDR1 MDHEN, CDR2 SYDVKM. The chain carries TRBV28 and TRBJ2-6; possibly TRBD2 for D (6 bases). The clonotype was recovered from a man aged 25-45 years in good health. Sequenced sample: blood. CDR3 region: CASSLLGGSGANVLTF. The CDR3, as DNA: TGTGCCAGCAGTTTATTGGGGGGATCAGGGGCCAACGTCCTGACTTTC. The whole variable domain, remainder taken from reference TRBV28 and TRBJ2-6, is DVKVTQSSRYLVKRTGEKVFLECVQDMDHENMFWYRQDPGLGLRLIYFSYDVKMKEKGDIPEGYSVSREKKERFSLILESASTNQTSMYLCASSLLGGSGANVLTFGAGSRLTVL.